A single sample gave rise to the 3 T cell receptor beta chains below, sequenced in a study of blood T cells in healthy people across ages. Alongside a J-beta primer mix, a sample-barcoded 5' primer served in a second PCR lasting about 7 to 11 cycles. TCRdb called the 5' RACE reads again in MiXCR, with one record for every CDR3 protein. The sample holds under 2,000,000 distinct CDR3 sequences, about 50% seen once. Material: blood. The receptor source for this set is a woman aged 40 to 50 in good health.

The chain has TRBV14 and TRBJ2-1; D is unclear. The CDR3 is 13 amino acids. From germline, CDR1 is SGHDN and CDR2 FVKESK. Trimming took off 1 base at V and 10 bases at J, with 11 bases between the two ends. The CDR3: CASSQVGPREQFF. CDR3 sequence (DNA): TGTGCCAGCAGCCAAGTTGGACCGCGGGAGCAGTTCTTC. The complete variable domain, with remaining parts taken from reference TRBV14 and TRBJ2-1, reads EAGVTQFPSHSVIEKGQTVTLRCDPISGHDNLYWYRRVMGKEIKFLLHFVKESKQDESGMPNNRFLAERTGGTYSTLKVQPAELEDSGVYFCASSQVGPREQFFGPGTRLTVL.

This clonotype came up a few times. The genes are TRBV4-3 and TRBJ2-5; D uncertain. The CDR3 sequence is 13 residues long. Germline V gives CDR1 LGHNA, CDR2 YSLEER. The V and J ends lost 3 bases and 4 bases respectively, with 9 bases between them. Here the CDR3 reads CASSHNQRETQYF. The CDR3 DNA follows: TGCGCCAGCAGCCATAACCAAAGAGAGACCCAGTACTTC.

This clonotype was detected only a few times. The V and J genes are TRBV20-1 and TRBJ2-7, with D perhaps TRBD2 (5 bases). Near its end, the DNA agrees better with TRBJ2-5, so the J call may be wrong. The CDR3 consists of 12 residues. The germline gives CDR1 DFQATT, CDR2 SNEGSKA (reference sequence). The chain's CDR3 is CSAPLVIETQYF. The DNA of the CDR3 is TGCAGTGCACCACTAGTAATCGAGACCCAGTACTTC.